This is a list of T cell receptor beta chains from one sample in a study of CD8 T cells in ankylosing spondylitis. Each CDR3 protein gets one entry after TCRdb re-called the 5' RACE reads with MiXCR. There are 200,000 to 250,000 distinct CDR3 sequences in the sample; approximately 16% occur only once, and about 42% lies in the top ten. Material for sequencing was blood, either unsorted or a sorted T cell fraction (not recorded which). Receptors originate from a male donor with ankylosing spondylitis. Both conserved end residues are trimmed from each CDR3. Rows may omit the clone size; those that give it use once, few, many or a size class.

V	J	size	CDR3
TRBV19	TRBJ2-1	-	ASSIIGTSSNEQF
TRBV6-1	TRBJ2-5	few	ASSEAGLAETQY
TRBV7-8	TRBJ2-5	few	ASSPGGGPRETQY
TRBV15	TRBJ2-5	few	ATSRDRVADQETQY
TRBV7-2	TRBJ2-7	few	ASSIFSGEGYEQY
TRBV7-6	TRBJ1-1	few	ASSAGQGWTEAF
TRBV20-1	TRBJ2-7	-	SARDSGGAFTYEQY
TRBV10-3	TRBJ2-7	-	AISESDLAYEQY
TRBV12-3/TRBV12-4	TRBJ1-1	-	ASTLPQNNGRGTEAF
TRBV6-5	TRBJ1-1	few	ASSYGTGPGNTEAF
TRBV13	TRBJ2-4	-	ASSARKAKNIQY
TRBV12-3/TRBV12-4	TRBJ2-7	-	ASSLAPQDQLEQY
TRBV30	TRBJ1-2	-	AWSGYGYT
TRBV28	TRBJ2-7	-	ASSSPRESDYEQY
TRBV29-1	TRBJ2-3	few	SVEDLGALSTDTQY
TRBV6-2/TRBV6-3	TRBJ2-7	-	ASSYLLAGLYEQY
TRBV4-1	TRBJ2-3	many	ASSQGLHTDTQY
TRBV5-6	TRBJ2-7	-	ASSLTSATYEQY
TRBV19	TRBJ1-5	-	ASKGTDIISPQH
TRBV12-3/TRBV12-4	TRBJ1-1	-	ASSRGATEAF
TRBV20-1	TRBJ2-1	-	SARVGAEQF
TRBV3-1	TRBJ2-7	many	ASSQGFYEQY
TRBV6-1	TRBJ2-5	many	ASSETGGWETQY